This T cell receptor beta chain derives from a study of T cell changes during pregnancy in multiple sclerosis. Using immunoSEQ multiplex PCR, the repertoire was profiled, and TCRdb retains in-frame clones only, with some absent. The sample carries tens of thousands of clones, around 94% recorded once. As for this clone: One junction end disagrees with the germline gene, perhaps due to a read error.

CDR3 length: 16 residues. Germline CDR1 and CDR2: SGHAT and FQNNGV. The V gene is TRBV11-2, the J gene TRBJ2-4; 11 bases match TRBD2. This sequence originates from a female donor with multiple sclerosis, enrolled in a pregnancy study. Sequencing was performed on peripheral blood, taken in the third trimester of pregnancy. The CDR3 DNA reads as TGTGCCAGCAGCTTCAGTAGCGGGAGGGCCACAAACATTCAGTACTTC. It yields the protein CASSFSSGRATNIQYF.